The clone carrying this T cell receptor beta chain was found a few times. The antigen is undetermined. This entry comes from a study of T-cell memory formation after mild COVID-19. Looking at the study overall: TCR clusters mostly belonged to single donors.

In TCRdb, the 5' RACE reads were re-called with MiXCR into one record per CDR3 protein. Among about 350,000 distinct CDR3 sequences listed, roughly 15% were seen once. The V gene's germline CDR1 is LGHNA and CDR2 YNFKEQ. V shed 4 bases and J shed 2 bases, with 12 bases lying between them. There are 14 residues in the CDR3. General observations from the study: Pre-infection memory held some responding clones, suggesting pre-existing cross-reactive T cells responded. Nothing confirmed that second-wave clones peaking on day 37 were specific for SARS-CoV-2. There was a balanced CD4/CD8 profile in clones contracting day 15 to 85, and later expanders leaned CD4+.

This sequence was found in a man aged 18-30 years who had mild COVID-19 (a few samples of this study predate the infection). Cell type and time point are not known. Specimen: PBMCs or a T cell subset sorted from them (not recorded which). The chain is built from TRBV4-2 and TRBJ2-7; D tentatively fits TRBD1 or TRBD2 (5 bases each). CDR3 sequence (DNA): TGTGCCAGCAGCCCCTCCCCGGGACCCTACGAGCAGTACTTC. Amino acids: CASSPSPGPYEQYF.